These 5 T cell receptor beta chains were sequenced from one sample in a study of blood T cell repertoires in COVID-19. Libraries were prepared by immunoSEQ multiplex PCR; TCRdb keeps only in-frame clonotypes and omits some of them. The sample yields approximately 250,000 clones, roughly 81% seen once. The sequenced sample was peripheral blood. The receptors were gathered from a man in his forties with acute or convalescent COVID-19.

The chain joins TRBV4-1 to TRBJ1-1; 7 bases are shared with TRBD1. Unmatched junction bases numbered 10, after V lost 4 bases and J lost 5 bases. The CDR3 contains 15 residues. Germline values: CDR1 MGHRA, CDR2 YSYEKL. In DNA form, the CDR3 reads TGCGCCAGCAGCCGAGACGAGACAGGGAGGACTGAAGCTTTCTTT. The encoded protein is CASSRDETGRTEAFF.

This clone was picked up one time. This chain connects TRBV9 to TRBJ1-1, with D perhaps matching TRBD1 (6 bases). The V and J ends lost 1 base and 2 bases respectively, with 15 bases between them. There are 16 residues in the CDR3. Germline CDR1 SGDLS, CDR2 YYNGEE. CDR3: CASSVMAGARNTEAFF. The CDR3 region has the DNA TGTGCCAGCAGCGTAATGGCAGGGGCTAGAAACACTGAAGCTTTCTTT.

This chain uses TRBV27 with TRBJ2-6, with D possibly TRBD1 on 6 matching bases. Germline CDR1 is MNHEY and CDR2 is SMNVEV (reference sequence). V was cut by 7 bases and J by 4 bases, with 17 bases left in between. The CDR3 is 16 amino acids. The CDR3 loop reads CASTHPTGPGANVLTF. As DNA, the CDR3 is TGTGCCAGCACCCATCCTACAGGGCCAGGGGCCAACGTCCTGACTTTC. Full variable domain (outside the CDR3, taken from reference TRBV27 and TRBJ2-6): EAQVTQNPRYLITVTGKKLTVTCSQNMNHEYMSWYRQDPGLGLRQIYYSMNVEVTDKGDVPEGYKVSRKEKRNFPLILESPSPNQTSLYFCASTHPTGPGANVLTFGAGSRLTVL.

This chain connects TRBV7-9 to TRBJ1-3, with D maybe TRBD1 (6 bases). The germline V gene encodes CDR1 SEHNR and CDR2 FQNEAQ (reference sequence). This CDR3 has 15 amino acids. Trimming removed 6 bases at V and 0 bases at J, with 12 bases between. The CDR3 region has the DNA TGTGCCAGCAGTTCTACAGGGATCTCTGGAAACACCATATATTTT. This translates into CASSSTGISGNTIYF.

This clone was counted only a few times. The rearrangement links TRBV2 to TRBJ1-3; D is ambiguous. Trimming took off 6 bases at V and 8 bases at J, with 17 bases between the two ends. Germline CDR1 is SNHLY and CDR2 is FYNNEI. This CDR3 region has 14 residues. For the CDR3, the DNA is TGTGCCAGCAGGGGGTTGGGCGGCGGGGACACCATATATTTT. Translating gives CASRGLGGGDTIYF.